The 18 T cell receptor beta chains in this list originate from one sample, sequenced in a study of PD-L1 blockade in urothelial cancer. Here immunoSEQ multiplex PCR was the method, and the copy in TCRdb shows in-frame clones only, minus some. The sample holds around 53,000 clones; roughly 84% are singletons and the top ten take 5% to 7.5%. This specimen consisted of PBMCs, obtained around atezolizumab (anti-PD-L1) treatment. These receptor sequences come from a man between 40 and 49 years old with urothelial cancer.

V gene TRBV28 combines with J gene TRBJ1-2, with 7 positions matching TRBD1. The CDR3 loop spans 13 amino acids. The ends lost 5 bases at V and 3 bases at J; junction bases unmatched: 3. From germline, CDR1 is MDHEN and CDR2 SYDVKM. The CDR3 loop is CASSKQGYYGYTF. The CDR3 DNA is TGTGCCAGCAGTAAACAGGGGTACTATGGCTACACCTTC.

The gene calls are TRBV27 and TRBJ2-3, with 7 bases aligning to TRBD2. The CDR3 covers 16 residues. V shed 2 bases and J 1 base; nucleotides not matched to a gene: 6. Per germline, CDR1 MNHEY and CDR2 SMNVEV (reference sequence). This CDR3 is CASSLDGAGGTDTQYF. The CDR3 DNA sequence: TGTGCCAGCAGTTTAGATGGCGCGGGAGGCACAGATACGCAGTATTTT.

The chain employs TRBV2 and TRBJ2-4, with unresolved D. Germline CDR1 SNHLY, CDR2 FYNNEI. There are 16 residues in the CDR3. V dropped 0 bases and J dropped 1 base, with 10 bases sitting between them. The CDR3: CASSEALMGAKNIQYF. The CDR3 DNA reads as TGTGCCAGCAGTGAAGCGCTTATGGGCGCCAAAAACATTCAGTACTTC.

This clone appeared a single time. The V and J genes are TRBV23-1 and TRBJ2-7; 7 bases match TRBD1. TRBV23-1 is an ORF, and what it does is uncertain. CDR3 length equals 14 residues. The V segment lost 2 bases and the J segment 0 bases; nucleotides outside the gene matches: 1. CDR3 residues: CASSQTGDSYEQYF. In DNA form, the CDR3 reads TGCGCCAGCAGTCAAACAGGGGACTCCTACGAGCAGTACTTC.

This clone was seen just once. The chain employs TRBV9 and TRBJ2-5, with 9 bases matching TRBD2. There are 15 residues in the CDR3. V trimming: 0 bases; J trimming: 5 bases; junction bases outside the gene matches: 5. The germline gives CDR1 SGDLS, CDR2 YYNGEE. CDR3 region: CASSVGSGSGETQYF. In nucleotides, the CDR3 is TGTGCCAGCAGCGTAGGTAGCGGGAGCGGCGAGACCCAGTACTTC.

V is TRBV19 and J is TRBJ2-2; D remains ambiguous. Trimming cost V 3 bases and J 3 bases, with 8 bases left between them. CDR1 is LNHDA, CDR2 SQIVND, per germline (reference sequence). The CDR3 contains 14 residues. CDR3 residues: CASSIGPDTGELFF. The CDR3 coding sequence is TGTGCCAGTAGTATCGGTCCCGACACCGGGGAGCTGTTTTTT.

CDR3 bases: TGTGCCAGCAGCCCGGGACAGGGGTACATTCAGTACTTC. Residues: CASSPGQGYIQYF. The genes are TRBV7-9 and TRBJ2-4; TRBD1 matches 10 bases. V lost 5 bases, J lost 8 bases, and 3 bases stayed unmatched. CDR1 is SEHNR, CDR2 FQNEAQ, per germline (reference sequence). The length of the CDR3 is 13 residues.

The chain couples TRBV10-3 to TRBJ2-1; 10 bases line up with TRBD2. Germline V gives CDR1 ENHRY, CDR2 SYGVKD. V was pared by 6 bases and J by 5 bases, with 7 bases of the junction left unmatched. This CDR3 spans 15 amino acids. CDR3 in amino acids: CAIRQAGGPNNEQFF. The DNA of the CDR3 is TGTGCCATCAGGCAAGCGGGAGGGCCGAACAATGAGCAGTTCTTC.

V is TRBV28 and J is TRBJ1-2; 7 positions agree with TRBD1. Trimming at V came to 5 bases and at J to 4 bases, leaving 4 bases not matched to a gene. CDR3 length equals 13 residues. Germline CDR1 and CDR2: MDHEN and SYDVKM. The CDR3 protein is CASSPRGSYGYTF. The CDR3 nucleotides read TGTGCCAGCAGTCCCAGGGGGAGCTATGGCTACACCTTC.

The CDR3 region is CAWGQGVNQPQHF. CDR3 nucleotides: TGTGCCTGGGGGCAGGGGGTCAATCAGCCCCAGCATTTT. The chain recombines TRBV30 with TRBJ1-5; 7 nucleotides match TRBD1. The CDR3 consists of 13 residues. Germline CDR1 and CDR2: GTSNPN and SVGIG (reference sequence). The V gene end was trimmed by 5 bases and the J gene end by 3 bases; junction bases not matched to a gene: 4.

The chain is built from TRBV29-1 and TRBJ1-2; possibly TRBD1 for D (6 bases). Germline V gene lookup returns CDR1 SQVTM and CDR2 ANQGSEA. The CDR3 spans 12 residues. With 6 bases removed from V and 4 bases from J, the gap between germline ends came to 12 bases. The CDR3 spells CSVPRGSYGYTF. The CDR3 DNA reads TGCAGCGTCCCAAGGGGGAGCTATGGCTACACCTTC.

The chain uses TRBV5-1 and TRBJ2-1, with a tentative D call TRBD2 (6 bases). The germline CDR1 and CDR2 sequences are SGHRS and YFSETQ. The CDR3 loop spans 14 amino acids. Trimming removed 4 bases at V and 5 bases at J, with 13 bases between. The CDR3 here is CASSGTGSHNEQFF. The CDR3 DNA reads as TGCGCCAGCAGCGGAACCGGGAGCCACAATGAGCAGTTCTTC.

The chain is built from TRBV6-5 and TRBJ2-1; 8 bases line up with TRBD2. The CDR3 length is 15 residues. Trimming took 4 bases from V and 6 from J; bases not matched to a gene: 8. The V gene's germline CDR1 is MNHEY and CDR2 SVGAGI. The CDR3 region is CASSSRGGRGNEQFF. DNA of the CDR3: TGTGCCAGCAGTTCACGCGGGGGGAGAGGCAATGAGCAGTTCTTC.

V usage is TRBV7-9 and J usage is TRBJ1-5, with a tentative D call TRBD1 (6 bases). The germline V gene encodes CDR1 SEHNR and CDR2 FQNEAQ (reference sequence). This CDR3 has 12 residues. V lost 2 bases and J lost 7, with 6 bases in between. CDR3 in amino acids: CASSLRGQPQHF. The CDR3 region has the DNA TGTGCCAGCAGCTTAAGGGGGCAGCCCCAGCATTTT.

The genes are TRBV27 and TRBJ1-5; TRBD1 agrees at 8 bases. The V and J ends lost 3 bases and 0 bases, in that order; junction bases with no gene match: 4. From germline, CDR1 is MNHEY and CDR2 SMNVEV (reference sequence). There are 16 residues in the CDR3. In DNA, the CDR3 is TGTGCCAGCAGTTTGACAGGGGCTTATAGCAATCAGCCCCAGCATTTT. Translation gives CASSLTGAYSNQPQHF.

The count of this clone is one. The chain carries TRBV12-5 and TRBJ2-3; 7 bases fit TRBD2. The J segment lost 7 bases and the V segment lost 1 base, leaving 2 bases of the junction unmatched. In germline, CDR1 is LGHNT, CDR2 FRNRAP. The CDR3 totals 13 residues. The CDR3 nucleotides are TGTGCTAGTGGTTTGGAACTAGCGCATACGCAGTATTTT. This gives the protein CASGLELAHTQYF.

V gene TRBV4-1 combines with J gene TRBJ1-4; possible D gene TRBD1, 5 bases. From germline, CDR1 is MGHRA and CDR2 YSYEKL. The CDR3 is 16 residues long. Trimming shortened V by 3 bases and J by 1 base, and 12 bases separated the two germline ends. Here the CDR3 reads CASSHPRGGTNEKLFF. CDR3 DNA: TGCGCCAGCAGCCATCCCCGGGGGGGAACTAATGAAAAACTGTTTTTT.

The CDR3 coding sequence is TGTGCCAGTAGTATAGTTACAGGGTCCTTTAGCAATCAGCCCCAGCATTTT. It translates to CASSIVTGSFSNQPQHF. The chain employs TRBV19 and TRBJ1-5, with D tentatively TRBD1 (6 bases). Germline V gives CDR1 LNHDA, CDR2 SQIVND (reference sequence). The CDR3 is made up of 17 amino acids. Between the trimmed V and J ends, which lost 1 base and 0 bases, there was a span of 13 bases.